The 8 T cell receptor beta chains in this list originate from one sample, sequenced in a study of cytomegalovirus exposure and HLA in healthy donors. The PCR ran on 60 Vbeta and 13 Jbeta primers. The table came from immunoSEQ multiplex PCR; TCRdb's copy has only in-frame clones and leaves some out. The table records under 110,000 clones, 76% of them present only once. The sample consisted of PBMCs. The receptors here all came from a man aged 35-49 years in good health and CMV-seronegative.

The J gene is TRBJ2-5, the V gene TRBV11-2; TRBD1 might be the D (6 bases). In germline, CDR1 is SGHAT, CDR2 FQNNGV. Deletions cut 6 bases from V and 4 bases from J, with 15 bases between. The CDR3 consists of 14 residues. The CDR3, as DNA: TGTGCCAGCAGGGCAGGGGTATTGGGAGAGACCCAGTACTTC. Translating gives CASRAGVLGETQYF.

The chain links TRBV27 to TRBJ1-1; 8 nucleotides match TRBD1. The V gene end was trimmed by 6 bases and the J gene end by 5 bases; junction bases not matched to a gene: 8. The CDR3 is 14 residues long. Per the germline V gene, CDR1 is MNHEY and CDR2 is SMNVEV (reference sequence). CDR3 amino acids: CASRPGGVGTEAFF. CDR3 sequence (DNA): TGTGCCAGCAGACCAGGGGGCGTAGGGACTGAAGCTTTCTTT.

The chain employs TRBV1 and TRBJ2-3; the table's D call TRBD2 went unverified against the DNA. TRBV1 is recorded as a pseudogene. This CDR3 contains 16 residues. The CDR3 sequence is CTSSQDGGGITDTQYF. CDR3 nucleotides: TGCACCAGCAGCCAAGATGGGGGGGGGATTACAGATACGCAGTATTTT.

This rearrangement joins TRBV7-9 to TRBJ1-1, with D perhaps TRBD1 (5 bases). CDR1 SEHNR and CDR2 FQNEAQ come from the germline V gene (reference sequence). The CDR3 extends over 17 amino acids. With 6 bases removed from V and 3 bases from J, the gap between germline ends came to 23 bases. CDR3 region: CASSPHGTPLSDTEAFF. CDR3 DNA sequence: TGTGCCAGCAGTCCACATGGGACTCCGCTCTCAGACACTGAAGCTTTCTTT.

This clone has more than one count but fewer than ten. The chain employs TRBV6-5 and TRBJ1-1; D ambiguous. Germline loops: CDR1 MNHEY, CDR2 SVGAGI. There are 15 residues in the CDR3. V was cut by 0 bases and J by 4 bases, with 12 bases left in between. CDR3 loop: CASSYSGKLGTEAFF. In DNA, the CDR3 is TGTGCCAGCAGTTACTCGGGCAAGTTGGGCACTGAAGCTTTCTTT.

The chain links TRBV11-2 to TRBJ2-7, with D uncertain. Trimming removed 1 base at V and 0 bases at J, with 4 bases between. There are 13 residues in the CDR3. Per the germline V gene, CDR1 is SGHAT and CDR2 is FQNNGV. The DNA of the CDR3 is TGTGCCAGCAGCTTAGGGGGCTCCTACGAGCAGTACGTC. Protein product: CASSLGGSYEQYV.

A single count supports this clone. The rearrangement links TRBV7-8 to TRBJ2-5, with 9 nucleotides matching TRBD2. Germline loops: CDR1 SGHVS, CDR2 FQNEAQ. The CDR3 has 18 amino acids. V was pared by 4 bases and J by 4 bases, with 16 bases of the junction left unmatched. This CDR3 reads CASSSPRGLAGDLETQYF. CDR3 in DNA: TGTGCCAGCAGCTCCCCCCGGGGGTTAGCGGGAGATCTAGAGACCCAGTACTTC.

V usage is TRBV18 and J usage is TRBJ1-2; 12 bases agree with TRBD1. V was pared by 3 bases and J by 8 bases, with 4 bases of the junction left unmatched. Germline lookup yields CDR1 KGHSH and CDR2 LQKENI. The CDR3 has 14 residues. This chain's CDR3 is CASSPGQGARGYTF. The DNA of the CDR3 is TGTGCCAGCTCACCGGGACAGGGGGCGAGGGGCTACACCTTC.